The 5 T cell receptor beta chains given below trace back to one sample, sequenced in a study of T cells in Graves' hyperthyroidism and ophthalmopathy. Template material for amplifying TCR beta CDR3 regions consisted of RNA transcripts. In the first-round RT-PCR of the TCR CDR3, the HTBI primer set was used. TCRdb re-derived calls from the multiplex PCR reads in MiXCR, one entry per CDR3 protein. The repertoire holds 690,000 or so distinct CDR3 sequences, with about 17% as singletons. The specimen was blood. All receptors come from a woman between 45 and 60 years old with Graves' hyperthyroidism that later progressed to Graves' ophthalmopathy.

This clonotype was recorded a few times. The genes are TRBV10-1 and TRBJ2-1; 7 bases match TRBD1. This CDR3 is built from 16 residues. Germline values: CDR1 WNHNN, CDR2 SYGVQD (reference sequence). The junction had 6 bases not matched to a gene; V was cut back by 4 bases and J by 0 bases. In nucleotides, the CDR3 is TGCGCCAGCAGTGTTGAGTACAGGGGCTCCTACAATGAGCAGTTCTTC. Protein: CASSVEYRGSYNEQFF.

For this clonotype: A clone one base away is much larger, so this may be a read error. The chain carries TRBV12-3 or TRBV12-4 and TRBJ2-5; 7 nucleotides match TRBD1. There are 14 residues in the CDR3. The V and J ends lost 9 bases and 4 bases, in that order; junction bases with no gene match: 11. This CDR3 is CARSDRVLGETQYF. CDR3 nucleotide sequence: TGTGCCAGAAGTGACAGGGTTTTGGGAGAGACCCAGTACTTC.

The V call is TRBV2, the J call TRBJ2-1; weak D call: TRBD2 (6 bases). CDR3 length: 17 amino acids. The germline V gene has CDR1 SNHLY and CDR2 FYNNEI. The V gene lost 3 bases and the J gene lost 7 bases, with 22 bases spanning the gap. The CDR3 spells CASSDSGGELGRNEQFF. CDR3 nucleotides: TGTGCCAGCAGTGATTCGGGCGGGGAACTTGGGCGGAATGAGCAGTTCTTC.

This clonotype has at least ten counts. V gene TRBV3-1 combines with J gene TRBJ2-7; 8 bases align to TRBD1. The V segment lost 4 bases and the J segment 5 bases; nucleotides outside the gene matches: 4. This CDR3 has 13 amino acids. CDR1 is LGHDT and CDR2 is YNNKEL in the germline V gene (reference sequence). Here the CDR3 reads CASSRDRGDEQYF. CDR3 in DNA: TGTGCCAGCAGCCGCGACAGGGGCGACGAGCAGTACTTC.

This clonotype was observed at least ten times. V and J are TRBV5-1 and TRBJ1-1, with a possible D match to TRBD1 (6 bases). Germline V gene sequence: CDR1 SGHRS, CDR2 YFSETQ. There are 17 residues in the CDR3. V lost 0 bases to trimming and J lost 1 base, with 16 bases between them. The CDR3 bases are TGCGCCAGCAGCTTGGGGGGGACCCTGACAGGGAACACTGAAGCTTTCTTT. Translation: CASSLGGTLTGNTEAFF.